One sample yielded the 24 T cell receptor beta chains listed below, sequenced in a study of blood T cell repertoires in COVID-19. Assay used: immunoSEQ multiplex PCR; TCRdb lists only in-frame clones, some missing. The data hold hundreds of thousands of clones, with 86% observed a single time. Sequenced material: PBMCs or T cells enriched from blood (not recorded which). These receptors were obtained from a woman in her forties or fifties in a cohort exposed to, infected with or recovered from COVID-19 (not recorded which).

The gene calls are TRBV30 and TRBJ2-2, with a tentative D call TRBD2 (5 bases). CDR3 length equals 13 residues. Germline V gene data show CDR1 as GTSNPN and CDR2 as SVGIG (reference sequence). V was trimmed by 4 bases and J by 1 base, leaving 7 bases between them. Here the CDR3 reads CAWNEGNTGELFF. CDR3 DNA sequence: TGTGCCTGGAACGAGGGGAACACCGGGGAGCTGTTTTTT.

The chain has TRBV11-2 and TRBJ2-3; 14 bases map to TRBD2. Losses at the gene ends were 7 bases for V and 6 bases for J; bases not matched to a gene: 9. CDR1 and CDR2 (germline): SGHAT, FQNNGV. The CDR3 sequence is 16 residues long. The CDR3 reads CASTLGRTSGGDTQYF. The CDR3 DNA is TGTGCCAGCACCCTCGGTAGGACTAGCGGGGGGGATACGCAGTATTTT. Looking up the rest from reference TRBV11-2 and TRBJ2-3 gives the full variable domain: EAGVAQSPRYKIIEKRQSVAFWCNPISGHATLYWYQQILGQGPKLLIQFQNNGVVDDSQLPKDRFSAERLKGVDSTLKIQPAKLEDSAVYLCASTLGRTSGGDTQYFGPGTRLTVL.

J is TRBJ2-7 and V is TRBV9, with D possibly being TRBD2 (6 bases). V was trimmed by 4 bases and J by 4 bases, leaving 18 bases between them. The CDR3 extends over 15 amino acids. From germline, CDR1 is SGDLS and CDR2 YYNGEE. The CDR3 sequence is CASSPRGTDTYEQYF. DNA of the CDR3: TGTGCCAGCAGCCCCCGGGGGACGGATACTTACGAGCAGTACTTC.

The chain employs TRBV19 and TRBJ1-2; tentative D call: TRBD1 (6 bases). CDR3 length: 15 amino acids. Looked up from germline, CDR1 is LNHDA and CDR2 is SQIVND (reference sequence). V was clipped by 5 bases and J by 4 bases, with 17 bases between them. The CDR3 reads CASSSHLGGAYGYTF. The CDR3 DNA is TGTGCCAGTAGTTCCCACCTCGGGGGGGCCTATGGCTACACCTTC.

The chain couples TRBV6-2 or TRBV6-3 to TRBJ1-5, with D tentatively TRBD1 (5 bases). In germline, CDR1 is MNHEY, CDR2 SVGEGT. The CDR3 length is 14 residues. The V gene lost 3 bases and the J gene lost 4 bases, with 10 bases spanning the gap. The CDR3 loop is CASSYRGINQPQHF. CDR3 nucleotides: TGTGCCAGCAGTTATAGGGGCATAAATCAGCCCCAGCATTTT.

The CDR3 region is CASSLSGGTSYEQYF. The CDR3 region has the DNA TGTGCCAGCAGCTTATCCGGGGGGACCTCCTACGAGCAGTACTTC. The rearrangement uses TRBV7-2 and TRBJ2-7; 7 bases agree with TRBD2. Losses at the gene ends were 2 bases for V and 0 bases for J; bases not matched to a gene: 4. This CDR3 contains 15 residues. CDR1 and CDR2 (germline): SGHTA, FQGNSA.

CDR3 nucleotide sequence: TGTGCCAGCAGTTCAATCGGGAGTTTAGGAGGCTACACCTTC. This encodes CASSSIGSLGGYTF. The rearrangement joins TRBV5-4 to TRBJ1-2; D is unresolved. Trimming pared 5 bases from V and 8 bases from J, leaving 19 bases between. CDR3 length: 14 amino acids. In germline, CDR1 is SGHNT, CDR2 YYREEE (reference sequence). Looking up the rest from reference TRBV5-4 and TRBJ1-2 gives the full variable domain: ETGVTQSPTHLIKTRGQQVTLRCSSQSGHNTVSWYQQALGQGPQFIFQYYREEENGRGNFPPRFSGLQFPNYSSELNVNALELDDSALYLCASSSIGSLGGYTFGSGTRLTVV.

This clone is a singleton in its sample. The gene calls are TRBV30 and TRBJ1-5; D is unclear. V was trimmed by 0 bases and J by 3 bases, leaving 6 bases between them. The CDR3 runs 13 residues. Germline V gene data show CDR1 as GTSNPN and CDR2 as SVGIG (reference sequence). This chain's CDR3 is CAWSVLVNQPQHF. The CDR3 region has the DNA TGTGCCTGGAGTGTACTTGTCAATCAGCCCCAGCATTTT.

The chain couples TRBV6-5 to TRBJ2-3; D perhaps matches TRBD1 (5 bases). Trimming stripped 0 bases from V and 7 bases from J, with 11 bases between. Germline V gene sequence: CDR1 MNHEY, CDR2 SVGAGI. The CDR3 sequence is 14 residues long. The CDR3 nucleotides read TGTGCCAGCAGTTACTCTCAGAACAGGAATACGCAGTATTTT. This gives the protein CASSYSQNRNTQYF.

The chain links TRBV9 to TRBJ2-1; TRBD2 matches at 11 bases. This CDR3 region has 16 residues. V shed 3 bases, J shed 2 bases, and the junction held 4 bases outside the gene matches. Germline loops: CDR1 SGDLS, CDR2 YYNGEE. CDR3 bases: TGTGCCAGCAGCGGATTAGCGGGGGGGGCCTACAATGAGCAGTTCTTC. This translates into CASSGLAGGAYNEQFF.

The chain carries TRBV7-9 and TRBJ1-1; no definite D call. Germline-derived CDR1 and CDR2 are SEHNR and FQNEAQ (reference sequence). The V end was cut by 8 bases, the J end by 8 bases, with 24 bases between. The CDR3 loop spans 15 amino acids. The CDR3 sequence is CASAVYKWAGTEAFF. In DNA, the CDR3 is TGTGCCAGCGCTGTATACAAGTGGGCCGGTACAGAAGCTTTCTTT.

As DNA, the CDR3 is TGCGCCAGCAGCCCCGGACAGGGGCTCGCCCATGAGCCCCAGCATTTT. Translating gives CASSPGQGLAHEPQHF. The chain combines TRBV5-1 with TRBJ1-5; 9 nucleotides line up with TRBD1. The CDR3 spans 16 residues. V trimming: 4 bases; J trimming: 8 bases; junction bases outside the gene matches: 13. Germline V gene sequence: CDR1 SGHRS, CDR2 YFSETQ.

The chain is built from TRBV2 and TRBJ2-5; TRBD1 matches 8 bases. Losses at the gene ends were 6 bases for V and 3 bases for J; bases not matched to a gene: 9. The CDR3 length is 15 residues. Per the germline V gene, CDR1 is SNHLY and CDR2 is FYNNEI. The CDR3 is CASSETMTGEETQYF. The CDR3 coding sequence is TGTGCCAGCAGCGAAACAATGACAGGGGAAGAGACCCAGTACTTC.

The genes are TRBV24-1 and TRBJ2-3, with 7 positions matching TRBD2. This CDR3 is 14 amino acids long. V shed 6 bases and J 0 bases; nucleotides not matched to a gene: 2. Germline V CDR1 and CDR2: KGHDR, SFDVKD. The DNA of the CDR3 is TGTGCCACCAGTCGGCGGGGGAGCACAGATACGCAGTATTTT. Translated, it gives CATSRRGSTDTQYF.

The V call is TRBV6-6, the J call TRBJ1-1, with TRBD1 identical over 9 bases. This CDR3 comprises 17 residues. The junction had 17 bases not matched to a gene; V was cut back by 5 bases and J by 7 bases. Germline values: CDR1 MNHNY, CDR2 SVGAGI (reference sequence). The DNA of the CDR3 is TGTGCCAGCAGTCAAACCGGGACAGGGAATGGGTTCGGTGAAGCTTTCTTT. Amino acid sequence: CASSQTGTGNGFGEAFF.

This clone was detected a few times. CDR3 coding DNA: TGTGCCAGCAGCCCGGACAGTAACTATGGCTACACCTTC. It specifies CASSPDSNYGYTF. J is TRBJ1-2 and V is TRBV7-2; TRBD1 is a possible D gene (6 bases). Trimming took off 5 bases at V and 1 base at J, with 8 bases between the two ends. This CDR3 comprises 13 residues. Germline CDR1 and CDR2: SGHTA and FQGNSA. Supplemented by reference TRBV7-2 and TRBJ1-2, the full variable domain reads GAGVSQSPSNKVTEKGKDVELRCDPISGHTALYWYRQSLGQGLEFLIYFQGNSAPDKSGLPSDRFSAERTGGSVSTLTIQRTQQEDSAVYLCASSPDSNYGYTFGSGTRLTVV.

The J gene is TRBJ1-2, the V gene TRBV7-3; D is perhaps TRBD1 (5 bases). The CDR3 covers 13 residues. Deletions cut 5 bases from V and 3 bases from J, with 10 bases between. Germline loops: CDR1 SGHTA, CDR2 FQGTGA. Written as DNA, the CDR3 is TGTGCCAGCAGCCAGGGTACAGACTATGGCTACACCTTC. The encoded protein is CASSQGTDYGYTF.

The rearrangement links TRBV2 to TRBJ1-2; a possible D gene is TRBD1 (6 bases). Looked up from germline, CDR1 is SNHLY and CDR2 is FYNNEI. V dropped 6 bases and J dropped 4 bases, with 12 bases sitting between them. This CDR3 has 13 residues. The chain's CDR3 is CASSLRQVYGYTF. The CDR3 DNA reads as TGTGCCAGCAGCTTGAGACAGGTCTATGGCTACACCTTC.

The chain uses TRBV11-2 and TRBJ2-7; 7 bases are a match to TRBD1. CDR3 length equals 16 residues. Germline trimming cut 5 bases from V and 3 bases from J; bases unmatched to any gene: 13. Germline CDR1 SGHAT, CDR2 FQNNGV. The CDR3 bases are TGTGCCAGCAGCCCGACAGGGACAGTGGTTCTCTACGAGCAGTACTTC. The encoded protein is CASSPTGTVVLYEQYF.

The chain's CDR3 is CASGRDGRVNYEQYF. The CDR3 region has the DNA TGTGCTAGTGGTCGGGATGGGCGTGTTAACTACGAGCAGTACTTC. J is TRBJ2-7 and V is TRBV12-5; possibly TRBD2 for D (5 bases). Germline-derived CDR1 and CDR2 are LGHNT and FRNRAP. The CDR3 runs to 15 residues. Trimming took off 5 bases at V and 3 bases at J, with 17 bases between the two ends.

CDR3: CASIQKEGYNSPLHF. Written as DNA, the CDR3 is TGTGCCAGCATACAGAAGGAGGGTTACAATTCACCCCTCCACTTT. This chain joins TRBV6-5 and TRBJ1-6; D ambiguous. The germline V gene encodes CDR1 MNHEY and CDR2 SVGAGI. V shed 7 bases and J shed 7 bases, with 17 bases lying between them. The CDR3 totals 15 residues.

The rearrangement joins TRBV27 to TRBJ2-1; a possible D gene is TRBD1 (5 bases). Germline loops: CDR1 MNHEY, CDR2 SMNVEV (reference sequence). CDR3 length: 14 residues. With 0 bases removed from V and 4 bases from J, the gap between germline ends came to 7 bases. This chain's CDR3 is CASSLSYRYNEQFF. Here the CDR3 DNA reads TGTGCCAGCAGTTTATCCTACAGGTACAATGAGCAGTTCTTC.

The chain employs TRBV9 and TRBJ1-1; D is possibly TRBD1 (5 bases). In germline, CDR1 is SGDLS, CDR2 YYNGEE. CDR3 size: 17 residues. V lost 0 bases, J lost 0 bases, and 15 bases lay in between. Written as DNA, the CDR3 is TGTGCCAGCAGCGTAGGGGGCGCAGGGAGGGTGAACACTGAAGCTTTCTTT. It translates to CASSVGGAGRVNTEAFF.

CDR3 amino acids: CASSSGGTGPTYYGYTF. The DNA for the CDR3 is TGCGCCAGCAGCTCCGGGGGGACAGGGCCGACCTACTATGGCTACACCTTC. The V and J genes are TRBV5-1 and TRBJ1-2; 9 positions agree with TRBD1. The CDR3 consists of 17 residues. Germline V gene data show CDR1 as SGHRS and CDR2 as YFSETQ. The trim removed 3 bases at V and 3 bases at J, leaving 12 bases unmatched.